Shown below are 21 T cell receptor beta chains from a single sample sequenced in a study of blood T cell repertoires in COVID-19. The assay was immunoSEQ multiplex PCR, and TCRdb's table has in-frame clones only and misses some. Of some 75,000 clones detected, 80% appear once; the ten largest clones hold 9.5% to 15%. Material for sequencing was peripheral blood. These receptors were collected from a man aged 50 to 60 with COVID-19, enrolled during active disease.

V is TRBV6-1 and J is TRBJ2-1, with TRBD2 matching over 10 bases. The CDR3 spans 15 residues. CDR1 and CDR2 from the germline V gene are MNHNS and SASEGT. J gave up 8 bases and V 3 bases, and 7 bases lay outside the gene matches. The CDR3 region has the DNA TGTGCCAGCAGTGAGGTAGCGGGAGGTATAGATGAGCAGTTCTTC. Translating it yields CASSEVAGGIDEQFF.

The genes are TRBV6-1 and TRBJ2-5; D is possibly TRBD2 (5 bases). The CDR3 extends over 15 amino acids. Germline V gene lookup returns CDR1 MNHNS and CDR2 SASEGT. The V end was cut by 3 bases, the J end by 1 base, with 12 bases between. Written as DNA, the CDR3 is TGTGCCAGCAGTGACGGCGGGTTCAGCCAAGAGACCCAGTACTTC. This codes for CASSDGGFSQETQYF.

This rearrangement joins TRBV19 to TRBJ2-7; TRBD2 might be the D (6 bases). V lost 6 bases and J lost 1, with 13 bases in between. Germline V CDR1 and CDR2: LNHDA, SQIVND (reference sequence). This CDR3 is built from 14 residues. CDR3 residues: CASSRLAQSYEQYF. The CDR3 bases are TGTGCCAGTAGCCGGCTAGCGCAATCCTACGAGCAGTACTTC.

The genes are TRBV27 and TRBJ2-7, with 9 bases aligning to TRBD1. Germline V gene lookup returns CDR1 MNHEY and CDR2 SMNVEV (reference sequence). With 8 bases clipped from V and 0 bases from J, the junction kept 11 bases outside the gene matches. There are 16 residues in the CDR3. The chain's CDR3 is CASSSRGTGYSYEQYF. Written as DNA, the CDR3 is TGTGCCAGCTCATCTCGGGGGACAGGGTACTCCTACGAGCAGTACTTC.

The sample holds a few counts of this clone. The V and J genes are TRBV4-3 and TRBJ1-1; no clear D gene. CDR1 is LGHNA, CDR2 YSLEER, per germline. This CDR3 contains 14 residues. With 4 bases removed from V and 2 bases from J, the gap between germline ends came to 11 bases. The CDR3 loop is CASSPAGGNTEAFF. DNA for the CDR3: TGCGCCAGCAGCCCAGCCGGCGGAAACACTGAAGCTTTCTTT.

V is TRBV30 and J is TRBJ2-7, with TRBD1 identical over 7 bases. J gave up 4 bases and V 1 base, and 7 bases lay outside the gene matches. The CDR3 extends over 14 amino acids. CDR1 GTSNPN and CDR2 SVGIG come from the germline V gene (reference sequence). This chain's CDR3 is CAWSEHRDSYEQYF. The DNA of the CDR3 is TGTGCCTGGAGTGAGCACCGGGACAGTTACGAGCAGTACTTC.

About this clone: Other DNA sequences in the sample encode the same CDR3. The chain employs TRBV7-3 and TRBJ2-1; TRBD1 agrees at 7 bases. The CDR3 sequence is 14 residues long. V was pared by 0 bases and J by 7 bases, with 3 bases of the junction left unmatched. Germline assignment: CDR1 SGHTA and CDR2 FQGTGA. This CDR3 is CASSLTGDRNEQFF. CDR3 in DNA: TGTGCCAGCAGCTTAACCGGGGACAGAAATGAGCAGTTCTTC.

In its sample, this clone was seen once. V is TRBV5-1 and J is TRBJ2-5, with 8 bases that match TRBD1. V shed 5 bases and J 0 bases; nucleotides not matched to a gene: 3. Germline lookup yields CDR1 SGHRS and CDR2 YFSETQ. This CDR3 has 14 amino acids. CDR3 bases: TGCGCCAGCAGTGCCAGGGGGCACCAAGAGACCCAGTACTTC. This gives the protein CASSARGHQETQYF.

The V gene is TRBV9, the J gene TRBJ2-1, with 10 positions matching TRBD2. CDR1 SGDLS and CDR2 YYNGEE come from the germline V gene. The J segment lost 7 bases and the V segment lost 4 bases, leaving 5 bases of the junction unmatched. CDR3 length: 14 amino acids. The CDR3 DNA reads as TGTGCCAGCAGCTTACTGGGACTAGCGAATGAGCAGTTCTTC. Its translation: CASSLLGLANEQFF.

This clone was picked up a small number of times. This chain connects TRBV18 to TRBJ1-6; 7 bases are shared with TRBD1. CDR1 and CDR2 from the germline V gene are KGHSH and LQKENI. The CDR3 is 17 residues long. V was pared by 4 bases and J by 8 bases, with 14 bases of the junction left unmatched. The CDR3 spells CASSREYPGTAYSPLHF. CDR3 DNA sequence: TGTGCCAGCTCACGCGAATACCCTGGGACAGCCTATTCACCCCTCCACTTT.

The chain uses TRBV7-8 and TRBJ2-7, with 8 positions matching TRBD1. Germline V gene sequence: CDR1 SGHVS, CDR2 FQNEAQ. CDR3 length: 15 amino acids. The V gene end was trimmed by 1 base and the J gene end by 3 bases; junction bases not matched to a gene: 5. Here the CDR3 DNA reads TGTGCCAGCAGCTTAGTGGCAGGGGGCAGCTACGAGCAGTACTTC. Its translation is CASSLVAGGSYEQYF.

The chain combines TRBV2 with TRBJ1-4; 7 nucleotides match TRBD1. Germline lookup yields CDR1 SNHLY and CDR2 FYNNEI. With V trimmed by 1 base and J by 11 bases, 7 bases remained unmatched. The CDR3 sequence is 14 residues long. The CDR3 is CASSEGQGGLKLFF. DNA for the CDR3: TGTGCCAGCAGTGAAGGCCAGGGGGGATTGAAACTGTTTTTT.

CDR3 coding DNA: TGCGCCAGCAGCCTCTCGACAGTGAACACCGGGGAGCTGTTTTTT. It specifies CASSLSTVNTGELFF. The rearrangement uses TRBV5-1 and TRBJ2-2, with TRBD1 as a possible D gene (5 bases). CDR1 and CDR2 (germline): SGHRS, YFSETQ. The CDR3 extends over 15 amino acids. Trimming cost V 4 bases and J 1 base, with 11 bases left between them.

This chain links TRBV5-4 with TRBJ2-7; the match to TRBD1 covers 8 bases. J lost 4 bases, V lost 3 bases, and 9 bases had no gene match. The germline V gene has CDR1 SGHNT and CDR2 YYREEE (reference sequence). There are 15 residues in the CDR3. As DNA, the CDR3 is TGTGCCAGCAGCTCCAACCGGGACAGGATTTACGAGCAGTACTTC. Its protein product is CASSSNRDRIYEQYF.

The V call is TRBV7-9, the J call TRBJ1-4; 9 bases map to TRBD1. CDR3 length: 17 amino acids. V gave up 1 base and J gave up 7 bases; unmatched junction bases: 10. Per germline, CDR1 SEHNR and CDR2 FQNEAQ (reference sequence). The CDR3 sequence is CASSLGANRGHFEKLFF. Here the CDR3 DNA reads TGTGCCAGCAGCTTAGGGGCTAACAGGGGGCATTTTGAAAAACTGTTTTTT. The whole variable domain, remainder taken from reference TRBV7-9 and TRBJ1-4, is DTGVSQNPRHKITKRGQNVTFRCDPISEHNRLYWYRQTLGQGPEFLTYFQNEAQLEKSRLLSDRFSAERPKGSFSTLEIQRTEQGDSAMYLCASSLGANRGHFEKLFFGSGTQLSVL.

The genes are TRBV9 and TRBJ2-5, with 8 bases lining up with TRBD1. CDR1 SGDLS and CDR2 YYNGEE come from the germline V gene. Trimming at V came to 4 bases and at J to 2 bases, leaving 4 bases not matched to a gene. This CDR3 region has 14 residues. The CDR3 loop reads CASSSRTGQETQYF. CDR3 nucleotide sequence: TGTGCCAGCAGCTCTCGGACAGGGCAAGAGACCCAGTACTTC.

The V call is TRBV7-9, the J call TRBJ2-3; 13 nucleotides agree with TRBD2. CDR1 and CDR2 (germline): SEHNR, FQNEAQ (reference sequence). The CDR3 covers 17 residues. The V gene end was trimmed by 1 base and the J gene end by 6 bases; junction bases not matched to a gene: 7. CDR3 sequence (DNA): TGTGCCAGCAGCTTAGGGACTAGCGGGGGACATTGGGATACGCAGTATTTT. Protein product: CASSLGTSGGHWDTQYF.

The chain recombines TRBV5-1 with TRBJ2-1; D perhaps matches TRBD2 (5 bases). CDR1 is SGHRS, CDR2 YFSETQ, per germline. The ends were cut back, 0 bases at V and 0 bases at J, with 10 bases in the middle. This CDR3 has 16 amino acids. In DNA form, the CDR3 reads TGCGCCAGCAGCTTGGGAGCGGAGAGCTCCTACAATGAGCAGTTCTTC. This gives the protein CASSLGAESSYNEQFF.

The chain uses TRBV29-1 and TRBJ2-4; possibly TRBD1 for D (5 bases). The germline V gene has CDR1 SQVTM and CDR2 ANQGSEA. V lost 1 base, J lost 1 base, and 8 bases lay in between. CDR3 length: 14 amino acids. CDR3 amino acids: CSVEGGAAKNIQYF. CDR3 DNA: TGCAGCGTTGAAGGGGGCGCGGCCAAAAACATTCAGTACTTC.

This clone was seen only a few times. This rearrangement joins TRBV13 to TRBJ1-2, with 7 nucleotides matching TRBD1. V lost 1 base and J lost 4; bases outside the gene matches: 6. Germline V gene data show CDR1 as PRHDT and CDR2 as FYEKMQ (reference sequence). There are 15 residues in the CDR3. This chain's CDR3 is CASSLERGQGYGYTF. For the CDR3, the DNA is TGTGCCAGCAGCTTAGAAAGGGGGCAAGGCTATGGCTACACCTTC.

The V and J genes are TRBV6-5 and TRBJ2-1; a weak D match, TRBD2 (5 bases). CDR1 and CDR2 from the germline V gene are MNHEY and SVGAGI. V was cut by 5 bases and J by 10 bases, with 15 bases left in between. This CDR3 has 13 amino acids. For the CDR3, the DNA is TGTGCCAGCAGTCCGGCCAAGAGAGGGGAGCAGTTCTTC. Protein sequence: CASSPAKRGEQFF.